A single sample is the source of the 15 T cell receptor beta chains below, sequenced in a study of PD-L1 blockade in urothelial cancer. Clones were read by immunoSEQ multiplex PCR, and TCRdb kept only the in-frame ones, dropping some. The sample has tens of thousands of clones, roughly 80% seen once. Sequenced here: PBMCs, sampled around atezolizumab (anti-PD-L1) treatment. The receptors come from a man aged 50-60 years with urothelial cancer.

The gene calls are TRBV6-4 and TRBJ2-2; TRBD1 matches at 9 bases. The J segment lost 6 bases and the V segment lost 6 bases, leaving 5 bases of the junction unmatched. Germline V gene lookup returns CDR1 MRHNA and CDR2 SNTAGT. This CDR3 contains 14 residues. The CDR3 nucleotides read TGTGCCAGCAGCGGACAGGGGTTCCCCGGGGAGCTGTTTTTT. Translation: CASSGQGFPGELFF.

This chain uses TRBV11-2 with TRBJ1-1; tentatively, D is TRBD1 (5 bases). From germline, CDR1 is SGHAT and CDR2 FQNNGV. CDR3 length equals 14 residues. Trimming took 3 bases from V and 4 from J, leaving 12 bases between them. CDR3 loop: CASSFFSGATEAFF. CDR3 bases: TGTGCCAGCAGCTTTTTCAGTGGGGCCACTGAAGCTTTCTTT.

The gene calls are TRBV2 and TRBJ2-4, with D maybe TRBD2 (5 bases). This CDR3 region has 16 residues. In germline, CDR1 is SNHLY, CDR2 FYNNEI. Deletions cut 1 base from V and 0 bases from J, with 10 bases between. The CDR3 loop is CASSEDRGLAKNIQYF. The CDR3 DNA reads as TGTGCCAGCAGTGAAGATCGCGGACTAGCCAAAAACATTCAGTACTTC.

This chain joins TRBV19 and TRBJ2-2; D gene uncertain. Trimming removed 6 bases from V and 2 bases from J, with 10 bases in between. Germline V gene lookup returns CDR1 LNHDA and CDR2 SQIVND (reference sequence). The CDR3 runs to 14 residues. CDR3 protein: CASRSRQNTGELFF. The CDR3 nucleotides are TGTGCCAGTAGGAGCCGACAAAACACCGGGGAGCTGTTTTTT.

The chain uses TRBV18 and TRBJ1-1, with D tentatively TRBD1 (5 bases). The CDR3 loop spans 17 amino acids. Germline values: CDR1 KGHSH, CDR2 LQKENI. Deletions cut 0 bases from V and 0 bases from J, with 14 bases between. The CDR3 DNA sequence: TGTGCCAGCTCACCACCAGGGGCTAATGTAATGAACACTGAAGCTTTCTTT. Amino acids: CASSPPGANVMNTEAFF.

The rearrangement joins TRBV5-4 to TRBJ2-7; 7 positions match TRBD1. Germline CDR1 reads SGHNT; CDR2 reads YYREEE (reference sequence). J gave up 5 bases and V 4 bases, and 9 bases lay outside the gene matches. There are 14 residues in the CDR3. The CDR3 region is CASSPTTGSHEQYF. The CDR3 DNA sequence: TGTGCCAGCAGCCCGACGACAGGGAGCCACGAGCAGTACTTC. The variable domain in full, completed from reference TRBV5-4 and TRBJ2-7, reads ETGVTQSPTHLIKTRGQQVTLRCSSQSGHNTVSWYQQALGQGPQFIFQYYREEENGRGNFPPRFSGLQFPNYSSELNVNALELDDSALYLCASSPTTGSHEQYFGPGTRLTVT.

The chain's CDR3 is CASRPPQGPLHF. The CDR3 bases are TGTGCCAGCAGGCCCCCCCAGGGACCCCTCCACTTT. The V gene is TRBV28, the J gene TRBJ1-6; D is possibly TRBD1 (5 bases). CDR3 length: 12 residues. Germline V CDR1 and CDR2: MDHEN, SYDVKM. Trimming stripped 6 bases from V and 12 bases from J, with 12 bases between.

V usage is TRBV10-2 and J usage is TRBJ2-1; 9 bases fit TRBD1. The CDR3 totals 13 residues. Germline V gene data show CDR1 as WSHSY and CDR2 as SAAADI. Trimming cost V 5 bases and J 9 bases; bases outside gene matches: 5. The CDR3 DNA follows: TGCGCCAGCAGTCTGGGACAGGGTGCTGAGCAGTTCTTC. Its translation is CASSLGQGAEQFF.

This clone has only a few counts. This chain connects TRBV18 to TRBJ2-2, with a possible D match to TRBD2 (5 bases). Trimming took 2 bases from V and 4 from J, leaving 23 bases between them. This CDR3 has 19 residues. Germline assignment: CDR1 KGHSH and CDR2 LQKENI. The CDR3 spells CASSPIAAVGSGITGELFF. In DNA form, the CDR3 reads TGTGCCAGCTCACCAATAGCTGCAGTGGGATCGGGGATCACCGGGGAGCTGTTTTTT.

The rearrangement links TRBV5-1 to TRBJ1-2; 8 bases line up with TRBD1. V was clipped by 4 bases and J by 3 bases; unmatched bases: 2. CDR1 SGHRS and CDR2 YFSETQ come from the germline V gene. The CDR3 has 13 residues. The CDR3 is CASSQGADYGYTF. The CDR3 coding sequence is TGCGCCAGCAGCCAGGGGGCGGACTATGGCTACACCTTC.

The chain joins TRBV27 to TRBJ2-1; the match to TRBD2 covers 11 bases. Germline CDR1 reads MNHEY; CDR2 reads SMNVEV (reference sequence). This CDR3 is built from 15 residues. The V segment lost 5 bases and the J segment 9 bases; nucleotides outside the gene matches: 9. The CDR3 reads CASSITSGRVGEQFF. In DNA form, the CDR3 reads TGTGCCAGCAGTATCACTAGCGGGAGAGTGGGTGAGCAGTTCTTC.

The V gene is TRBV14, the J gene TRBJ1-2; D remains unclear. This CDR3 is 13 amino acids long. V dropped 7 bases and J dropped 3 bases, with 12 bases sitting between them. Germline V CDR1 and CDR2: SGHDN, FVKESK. CDR3 DNA: TGTGCCAGCACCCCGGGAAGGGACTATGGCTACACCTTC. This gives the protein CASTPGRDYGYTF. The full variable domain, with the rest looked up from reference TRBV14 and TRBJ1-2, is EAGVTQFPSHSVIEKGQTVTLRCDPISGHDNLYWYRRVMGKEIKFLLHFVKESKQDESGMPNNRFLAERTGGTYSTLKVQPAELEDSGVYFCASTPGRDYGYTFGSGTRLTVV.

This chain connects TRBV5-1 to TRBJ2-5, with TRBD1 matching over 9 bases. The trim removed 0 bases at V and 4 bases at J, leaving 4 bases unmatched. CDR1 SGHRS and CDR2 YFSETQ come from the germline V gene. This CDR3 is built from 15 residues. The CDR3 nucleotides read TGCGCCAGCAGCTTGGGAGGGACAGGGATAGAGACCCAGTACTTC. Protein: CASSLGGTGIETQYF.

The rearrangement links TRBV29-1 to TRBJ2-2, with TRBD2 matching 7 bases. J gave up 11 bases and V 7 bases, and 7 bases lay outside the gene matches. Per germline, CDR1 SQVTM and CDR2 ANQGSEA. The CDR3 length is 11 residues. In DNA form, the CDR3 reads TGCAGCGCCTGGACTAGGCGAGAGCTGTTTTTT. Translating gives CSAWTRRELFF.

The chain has TRBV7-9 and TRBJ1-1, with a weak D call TRBD1 (5 bases). The V gene lost 1 base and the J gene lost 9 bases, with 9 bases spanning the gap. From germline, CDR1 is SEHNR and CDR2 FQNEAQ (reference sequence). The CDR3 contains 12 residues. CDR3 amino acids: CASSLEAGKAFF. CDR3 nucleotides: TGTGCCAGCAGCTTAGAAGCAGGGAAAGCTTTCTTT. The variable domain in full, with the rest retrieved from reference TRBV7-9 and TRBJ1-1, is DTGVSQNPRHKITKRGQNVTFRCDPISEHNRLYWYRQTLGQGPEFLTYFQNEAQLEKSRLLSDRFSAERPKGSFSTLEIQRTEQGDSAMYLCASSLEAGKAFFGQGTRLTVV.